This entry is about one T cell receptor (beta chain). Its antigen specificity is not known. With a much larger clone just one base away, this may be a read error. Library prep was done by 5' RACE. TCRdb names Illumina HiSeq 2500 as the instrument used. A second PCR of about 7 to 12 cycles was performed with a sample-barcoded 5' primer and a J-beta primer mix. A unique molecular identifier was introduced onto each TCR beta cDNA molecule by a template-switch 5' adaptor carrying 12 random nucleotides. At least 3 million CDR3-containing paired-end reads were obtained from each sample. All of the RNA was converted into first-strand cDNA using the Mint cDNA synthesis kit, with a TRBC-specific oligonucleotide serving as the primer. Following uracil-DNA glycosylase treatment, all cDNA underwent a first 18-cycle PCR with the universal primers M1SS and BC2_uni_R. As for the authors' bioinformatics: Each sample was normalized by randomly selecting 1 million high-quality reads, each carrying a distinct molecular identifier. Instead of being binned into consensus sequences, reads that shared molecular identifiers were thrown out. MiTCR, set to a Q25 quality threshold and the strictest error-elimination algorithm, was used for CDR3 identification, clonotype clustering and error correction. A nonparametric unseen species model with Euler transformation was used to estimate lower-bound total TCR beta diversity. TCRdb trimmed the raw reads at Q25, called clones with MiXCR and kept productive beta chains. Rows with a matching CDR3 protein are joined into one entry that keeps the most common DNA and genes. The V and J calls and clone size are TCRdb's, not the authors'. The sample includes some 1.5 million distinct CDR3 sequences, with 25% to 30% observed a single time. The ten largest clones take up 6.5% to 8.5% of the sample.

This record comes from a study of blood T cells in healthy people across ages (dated by TCRdb to 2013 to 2016). Describing the broader study: In model experiments, roughly one uniquely barcoded TCR beta cDNA molecule per two T cells was captured by template switching. Two additional independent replicas of 1 million unique cDNA reads from the same blood draw were analyzed for two donors (one aged 18 to 30 and one aged 80 or older). Donors of different ages were randomly distributed across sequencing lanes to avoid experimental bias. To track age-related changes in TCR beta repertoire diversity, the study relied on deep sequencing normalized with unique cDNA molecular identifiers. Four age groups were formed from the donors: young (average approximately 15 years), middle-aged (around 40), aged (62) and long-lived (less than 85).

The cysteine opens and the phenylalanine closes a CDR3 of 13 amino acids. The only DNA kept is the CDR3, 39 bases in frame from the first base. CDR1 and CDR2, looked up from the germline V gene, are SQVTM and ANQGSEA. The donors were roughly 40 Caucasian individuals from Russia, aged roughly 6 to 100 years, who were systemically healthy. Each donor gave about 11 milliliters of peripheral blood, drawn into EDTA-treated Vacutainer tubes. Ficoll-Paque density-gradient centrifugation was used to isolate PBMCs, with at least 6.5 million per sample. Total RNA was extracted from PBMCs with Trizol reagent, with at least 5.5 micrograms obtained per sample. Naive CD45RAhigh/CD27high T cell percentages were measured by flow cytometry on a PBMC aliquot from every donor. The paper as a whole reports these results and caveats: Estimates of total diversity from one million sequenced T cells were regarded as lower bounds and underestimates. Observed TCR beta diversity per million T cells fell roughly linearly with age, and a significant reduction was already apparent by age roughly 40. Compared with the aged group, the long-lived group had more naive CD4+ T cells, fewer expanded clones and increased TCR diversity, suggesting age selection. A strong correlation was found between observed TCR beta diversity and the percentage of naive T cells measured by flow cytometry. The CMV infection status of donors was not known, potentially confounding age-related changes in expanded clonotypes. Conclusive comparison of naive and antigen-experienced compartments was prevented by the profiling of bulk unsorted PBMCs.

The receptor was isolated from a woman in her 30s in good health. The sequence joins TRBV29-1 to TRBJ2-7; TRBD1 is a possible D gene, resting on 5 matching bases. Sample: blood. The DNA sequence is given as TGCAGCGTTGGGATAGGGGTCTCCTACGGGCAGTACTTC. Translated, this gives CSVGIGVSYGQYF.